One T cell receptor beta chain is described in this entry. This clonotype was detected many times. Its antigen is currently not known. Base qualities are missing; no much larger clone stands one base away. For unsorted PBMC libraries, 2 million PBMCs were used after storage in RNAlater at -80 degrees C until RNA extraction. PBMCs were separated from peripheral blood using Ficoll-Hypaque density gradient centrifugation and then cryopreserved in liquid nitrogen. This sample was taken from a study of neurological immune-mediated disorders (dated 2019 in TCRdb). Describing the broader study: The study compared peripheral blood TCR-beta repertoires of HTLV-I-associated myelopathy (HAM/TSP) patients, multiple sclerosis patients and healthy controls using UMI-based sequencing. The 95 to 120 TCR-beta libraries covered PBMC samples along with longitudinal samples, technical triplicates, and paired sorted CD4+ and CD8+ T-cell subsets. Of the approximately 66 subjects in the cohort, about 14 were HAM/TSP patients, some 35 were multiple sclerosis patients, and 20 were healthy controls. Broad study findings and their caveats: No identical CDR3 amino acid sequences were found to be shared among expanded clones across subjects, suggesting that TCR-beta repertoires were private in all groups. TCR clonal expansion was highest in HAM/TSP patients and lowest in MS patients, with MS patients falling below even healthy controls.

The germline V gene specifies SGHAT as CDR1 and FQNNGV as CDR2. Counted from cysteine to phenylalanine, this CDR3 has 16 amino acids. Kept here is only the CDR3 DNA, which spans 48 bases and is read in frame from base 1. For this chain, trimming is 4 bases at the V end and 5 bases at the J end, and the number of junction bases without a gene match is 8. cDNA was synthesized by template-switch 5'RACE using a primer with a 10-nucleotide random unique molecular identifier that tagged each TCR transcript. Every sequencing run covered 15-18 subjects and yielded more than 170 million TCR-beta sequences. The RNeasy kit was used to extract total RNA. The KAPA Real-time Library Amplification kit was used to amplify TCR-beta VDJ regions with primers targeting the TCR constant region and the 5'RACE anchor. Sample indexes and Illumina adaptors were added in a first PCR, after which library yield was increased in a second PCR. The roughly 650 bp TCR product was size-selected on a 2% E-gel SizeSelection system after Ampure bead purification. Before pooling, library quality was checked on a Bioanalyzer, concentration was measured with Qubit, and libraries were quantified with the Kapa Library Quantification kit. Libraries were sequenced paired-end 2 x 150 bp on an Illumina HiSeq 2500. To increase sequence diversity, about 23-30% phiX was spiked into each library pool. The original pipeline was this. Quality-filtered reads were processed with the UMI-based MiGEC pipeline, which removed over 75% of raw TCR sequences during error correction. IMGT germline references were used for alignment of VDJ genes, and clonotypes were defined by a unique CDR3 amino acid sequence together with V-J genes. VDJtools evaluated clonal expansion, Shannon diversity and CDR3 relatedness (CalcPairwiseDistances, ClusterSamples); CLCbio workbench built phylogenetic trees. Expanded clones were defined as having at least 8 unique UMIs, based on coefficient-of-variation modelling across technical triplicates. TCRdb itself trimmed the public reads at Q25 with fastp, ran MiXCR and retained productive beta chains. Every CDR3 protein is listed once, alongside the most common genes and DNA of its rows. The V and J calls, along with clone size, are taken from TCRdb and not from the paper's own processing. This sample lists approximately 46,000 distinct CDR3 sequences; 10% were detected once. About 5% of the sample goes to the ten largest clones.

Recombination linked TRBV11-2 to TRBJ2-1; 10 bases in between match TRBD2. Sample: PBMCs. The receptor was derived from a man in his 70s with HTLV-1-associated myelopathy (HAM/TSP). The CDR3 protein: CASSSPSGSPNNEQFF. The DNA sequence is given as TGTGCCAGCAGCTCTCCTAGCGGGAGCCCTAACAATGAGCAGTTCTTC.